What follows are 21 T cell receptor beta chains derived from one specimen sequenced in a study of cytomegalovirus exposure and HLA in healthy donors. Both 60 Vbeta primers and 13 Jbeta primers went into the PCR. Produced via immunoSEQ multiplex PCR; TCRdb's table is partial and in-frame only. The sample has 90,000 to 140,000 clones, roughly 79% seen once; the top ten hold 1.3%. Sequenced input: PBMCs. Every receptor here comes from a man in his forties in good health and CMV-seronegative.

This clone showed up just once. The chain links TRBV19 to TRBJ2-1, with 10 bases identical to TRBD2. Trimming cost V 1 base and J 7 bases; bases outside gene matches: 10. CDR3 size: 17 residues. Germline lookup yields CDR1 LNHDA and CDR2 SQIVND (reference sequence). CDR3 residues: CASSIGSGRALWNEQFF. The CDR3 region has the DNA TGTGCCAGTAGTATAGGAAGCGGGAGGGCCCTCTGGAATGAGCAGTTCTTC.

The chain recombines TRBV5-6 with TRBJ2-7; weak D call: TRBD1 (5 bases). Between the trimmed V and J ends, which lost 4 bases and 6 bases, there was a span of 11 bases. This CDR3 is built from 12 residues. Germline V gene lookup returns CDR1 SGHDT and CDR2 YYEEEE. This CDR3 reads CASSTGFSEQYF. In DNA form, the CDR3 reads TGTGCCAGCAGCACAGGTTTTAGCGAGCAGTACTTC.

This CDR3 reads CATSAGLAGSNEQFF. Written as DNA, the CDR3 is TGTGCCACCAGCGCAGGACTAGCGGGAAGCAATGAGCAGTTCTTC. The rearrangement joins TRBV15 to TRBJ2-1, with 12 bases aligning to TRBD2. V lost 5 bases to trimming and J lost 6 bases; unmatched junction nucleotides: 5. The CDR3 extends over 15 amino acids. The V gene's germline CDR1 is LNHNV and CDR2 YYDKDF (reference sequence).

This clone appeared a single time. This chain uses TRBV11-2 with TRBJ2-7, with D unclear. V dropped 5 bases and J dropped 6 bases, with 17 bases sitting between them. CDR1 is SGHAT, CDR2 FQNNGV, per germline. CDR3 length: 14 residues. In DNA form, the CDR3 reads TGTGCCAGCAGCCATAAGGTTGGGCTCGGCGAGCAGTACTTC. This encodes CASSHKVGLGEQYF.

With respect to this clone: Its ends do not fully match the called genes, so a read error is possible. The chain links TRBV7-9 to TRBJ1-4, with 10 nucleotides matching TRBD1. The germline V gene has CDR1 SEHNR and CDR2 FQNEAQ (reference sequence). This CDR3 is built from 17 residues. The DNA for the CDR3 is TGTTCCAGCAGCAGATTGCGGGACAGGGGCAAAAATGAAAAACTGTTTTTT. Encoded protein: CSSSRLRDRGKNEKLFF.

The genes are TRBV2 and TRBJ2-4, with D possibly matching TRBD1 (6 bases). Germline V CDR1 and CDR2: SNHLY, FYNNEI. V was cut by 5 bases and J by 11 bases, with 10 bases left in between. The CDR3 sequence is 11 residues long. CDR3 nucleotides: TGTGCCAGCAGTACAACAGGGTTTCAGTACTTC. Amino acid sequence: CASSTTGFQYF. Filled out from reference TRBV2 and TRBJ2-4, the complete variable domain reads EPEVTQTPSHQVTQMGQEVILRCVPISNHLYFYWYRQILGQKVEFLVSFYNNEISEKSEIFDDQFSVERPDGSNFTLKIRSTKLEDSAMYFCASSTTGFQYFGAGTRLSVL.

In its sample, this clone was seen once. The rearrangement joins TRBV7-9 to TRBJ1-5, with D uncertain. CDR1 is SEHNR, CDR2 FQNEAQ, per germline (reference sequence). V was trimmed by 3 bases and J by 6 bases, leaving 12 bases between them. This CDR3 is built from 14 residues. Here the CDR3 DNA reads TGTGCCAGCAGCTTGGAGGGATTAGGTCAGCCCCAGCATTTT. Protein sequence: CASSLEGLGQPQHF.

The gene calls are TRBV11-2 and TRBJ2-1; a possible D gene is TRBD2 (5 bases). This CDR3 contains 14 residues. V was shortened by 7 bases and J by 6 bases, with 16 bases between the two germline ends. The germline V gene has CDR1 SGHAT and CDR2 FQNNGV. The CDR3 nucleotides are TGTGCCAGCACCGGCGCCCGGAGGCCCAATGAGCAGTTCTTC. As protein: CASTGARRPNEQFF. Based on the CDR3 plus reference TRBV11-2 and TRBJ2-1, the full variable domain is EAGVAQSPRYKIIEKRQSVAFWCNPISGHATLYWYQQILGQGPKLLIQFQNNGVVDDSQLPKDRFSAERLKGVDSTLKIQPAKLEDSAVYLCASTGARRPNEQFFGPGTRLTVL.

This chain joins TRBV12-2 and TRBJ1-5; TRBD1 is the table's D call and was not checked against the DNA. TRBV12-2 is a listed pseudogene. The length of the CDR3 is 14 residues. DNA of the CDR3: TGTGCAAGTCGCTTATCCAGGGGCAATCAGCCCCAGCATTTT. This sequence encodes CASRLSRGNQPQHF.

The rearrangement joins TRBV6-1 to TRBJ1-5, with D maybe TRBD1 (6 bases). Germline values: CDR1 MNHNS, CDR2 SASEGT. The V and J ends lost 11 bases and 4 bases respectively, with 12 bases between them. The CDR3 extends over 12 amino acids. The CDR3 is CAAGVGNQPQHF. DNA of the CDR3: TGTGCCGCAGGGGTTGGGAATCAGCCCCAGCATTTT.

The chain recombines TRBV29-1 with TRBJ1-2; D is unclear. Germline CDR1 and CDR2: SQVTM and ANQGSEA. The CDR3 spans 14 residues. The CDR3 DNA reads TGCAGTGACGGCGCTACGGGTACTAACTATGGCTACACCTTC. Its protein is CSDGATGTNYGYTF.

CDR3 bases: TGTGCCAGCAGGACAGGTCGTTCCTACGAGCAGTACTTC. Translating it yields CASRTGRSYEQYF. This chain links TRBV5-5 with TRBJ2-7; a possible D gene is TRBD1 (6 bases). CDR3 length: 13 residues. Germline-derived CDR1 and CDR2 are SGHKS and YYEKEE (reference sequence). The V and J ends lost 5 bases and 1 base respectively, with 10 bases between them.

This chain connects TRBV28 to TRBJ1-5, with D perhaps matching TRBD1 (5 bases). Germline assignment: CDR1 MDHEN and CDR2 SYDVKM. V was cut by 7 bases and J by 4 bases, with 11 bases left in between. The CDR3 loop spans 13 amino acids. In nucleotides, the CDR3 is TGTGCCAGCAATGGGGGGGGAAATCAGCCCCAGCATTTT. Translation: CASNGGGNQPQHF.

The DNA for the CDR3 is TGTGCCAGTAGTATAATCCAGGGGCCCCAGCATTTT. Translation gives CASSIIQGPQHF. V is TRBV19 and J is TRBJ1-5; D may be TRBD1 (5 bases). V gave up 2 bases and J gave up 9 bases, with 8 bases separating them. CDR3 length: 12 amino acids. The V gene's germline CDR1 is LNHDA and CDR2 SQIVND (reference sequence).

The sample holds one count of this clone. For the CDR3, the DNA is TGTGCCAGCAGCTTGCTTCCAGGCCAAGAGACCCAGTACTTC. As protein: CASSLLPGQETQYF. The chain recombines TRBV7-9 with TRBJ2-5; D unresolved. The CDR3 is 14 residues long. V was clipped by 3 bases and J by 1 base, with 9 bases between them. Germline V gene sequence: CDR1 SEHNR, CDR2 FQNEAQ (reference sequence).

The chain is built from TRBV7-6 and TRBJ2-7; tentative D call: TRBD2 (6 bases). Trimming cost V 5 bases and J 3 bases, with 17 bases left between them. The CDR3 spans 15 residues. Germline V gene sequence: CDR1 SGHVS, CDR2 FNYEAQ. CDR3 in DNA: TGTGCCAGCAGCGCAGCGGACTACTCGAACTACGAGCAGTACTTC. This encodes CASSAADYSNYEQYF.

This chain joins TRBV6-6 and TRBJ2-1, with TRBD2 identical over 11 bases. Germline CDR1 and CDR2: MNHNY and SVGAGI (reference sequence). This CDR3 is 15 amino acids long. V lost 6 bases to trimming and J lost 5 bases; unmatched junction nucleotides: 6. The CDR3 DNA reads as TGTGCCAGCAGGCAGACTAGCGGGGATAACAATGAGCAGTTCTTC. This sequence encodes CASRQTSGDNNEQFF.

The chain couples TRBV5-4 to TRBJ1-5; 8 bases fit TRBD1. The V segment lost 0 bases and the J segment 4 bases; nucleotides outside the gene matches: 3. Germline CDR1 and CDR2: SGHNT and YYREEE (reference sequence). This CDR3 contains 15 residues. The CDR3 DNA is TGTGCCAGCAGCTTGGACAGGGGGGTTAATCAGCCCCAGCATTTT. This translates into CASSLDRGVNQPQHF.

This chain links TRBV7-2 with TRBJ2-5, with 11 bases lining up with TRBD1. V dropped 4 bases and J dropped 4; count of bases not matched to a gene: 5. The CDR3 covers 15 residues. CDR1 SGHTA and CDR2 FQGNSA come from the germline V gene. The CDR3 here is CASSSNGQGAETQYF. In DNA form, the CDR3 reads TGTGCCAGCAGCTCGAACGGACAGGGGGCAGAGACCCAGTACTTC.

Written as DNA, the CDR3 is TGTGCCAGCAGATCGGGACAGTACAATCAGCCCCAGCATTTT. This encodes CASRSGQYNQPQHF. V usage is TRBV7-8 and J usage is TRBJ1-5, with 7 nucleotides matching TRBD1. The CDR3 is made up of 14 amino acids. Germline V gene sequence: CDR1 SGHVS, CDR2 FQNEAQ. With 6 bases clipped from V and 3 bases from J, the junction kept 5 bases outside the gene matches.

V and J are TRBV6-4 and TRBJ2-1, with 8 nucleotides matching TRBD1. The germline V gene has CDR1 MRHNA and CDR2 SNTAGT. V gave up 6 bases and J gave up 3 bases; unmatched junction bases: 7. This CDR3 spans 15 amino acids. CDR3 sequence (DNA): TGTGCCAGCAGCCCGACAGGGGTCAACTACAATGAGCAGTTCTTC. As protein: CASSPTGVNYNEQFF.